This passage covers 10 T cell receptor beta chains from one sample sequenced in a study of blood T cells in healthy people across ages (dated by TCRdb to between 2014 and 2017). The receptor library was made with 5' RACE. Sequencing instrument: Illumina HiSeq 2500. A second PCR of roughly 7 to 12 cycles was performed with a sample-barcoded 5' primer and a J-beta primer mix. TCRdb trimmed public reads at Q25 via fastp, called clones via MiXCR and kept in-frame beta chains. CDR3 protein duplicates are merged, each entry listing the most common genes and DNA. For this sample there are some 1.5 million distinct CDR3 sequences; approximately 39% appear just once. The ten largest clones capture about 3.8% of the sample. The sample taken for sequencing was blood. These receptors all come from a young woman in good health.

Details on this clonotype: This may be a read error, as it is one base from a much larger clone. The chain links TRBV7-8 to TRBJ2-1, with D hard to call. TRBJ2-7 explains the end of the DNA better; the J call may be wrong. The CDR3 spans 15 residues. Germline V gene data show CDR1 as SGHVS and CDR2 as FQNEAQ. CDR3 sequence: CASSLTWSSYNEQYF. The CDR3 nucleotides read TGTGCCAGCAGCTTAACGTGGAGCTCCTACAATGAGCAGTACTTC.

This clonotype was found a few times. The CDR3 DNA is TGTGCCAGCAGCTCCAAGCAGACTTCCTACAATGAGCAGTTCTTC. It yields the protein CASSSKQTSYNEQFF. V gene TRBV2 combines with J gene TRBJ2-1; the D is unclear. This CDR3 has 15 residues. Germline-derived CDR1 and CDR2 are SNHLY and FYNNEI. The ends were cut back, 6 bases at V and 1 base at J, with 13 bases in the middle.

This chain links TRBV30 with TRBJ2-7; D gene ambiguous. The CDR3 is 13 residues long. Trimming shortened V by 2 bases and J by 1 base, and 9 bases separated the two germline ends. The germline gives CDR1 GTSNPN, CDR2 SVGIG (reference sequence). The chain's CDR3 is CAWSRLGSYEQYF. CDR3 nucleotide sequence: TGTGCCTGGAGTAGGTTGGGGTCCTACGAGCAGTACTTC. The entire variable domain, with the rest obtained from reference TRBV30 and TRBJ2-7, is as follows: SQTIHQWPATLVQPVGSPLSLECTVEGTSNPNLYWYRQAAGRGLQLLFYSVGIGQISSEVPQNLSASRPQDRQFILSSKKLLLSDSGFYLCAWSRLGSYEQYFGPGTRLTVT.

The chain employs TRBV20-1 and TRBJ2-5; a possible D gene is TRBD1 (6 bases). Deletions cut 6 bases from V and 8 bases from J, with 16 bases between. CDR3 length: 12 residues. Per germline, CDR1 DFQATT and CDR2 SNEGSKA (reference sequence). The CDR3 nucleotides read TGCAGTGCGAGAACCACAGGGTGTACCCAGTACTTC. The encoded protein is CSARTTGCTQYF.

This chain connects TRBV29-1 to TRBJ2-7; TRBD1 matches 9 bases. V shed 5 bases and J 1 base; nucleotides not matched to a gene: 3. The germline V gene encodes CDR1 SQVTM and CDR2 ANQGSEA. The CDR3 length is 13 residues. CDR3 in amino acids: CSVYRGRSYEQYF. In DNA form, the CDR3 reads TGCAGCGTTTACAGGGGGCGTTCCTACGAGCAGTACTTC.

In the case of this clonotype: This clone may be a read error of a much larger clone one base away. This rearrangement joins TRBV29-1 to TRBJ2-7; TRBD2 is a possible D gene (5 bases). The CDR3 is made up of 12 amino acids. Germline assignment: CDR1 SQVTM and CDR2 ANQGSEA. The CDR3 bases are TGCAGCGTGGAGGAGAACTCCTACGAGCGGTACTTC. It encodes CSVEENSYERYF.

The genes are TRBV12-3 or TRBV12-4 and TRBJ1-5; TRBD1 might be the D (5 bases). The CDR3 sequence is 13 residues long. The V gene lost 5 bases and the J gene lost 5 bases, with 10 bases spanning the gap. CDR3: CASSSGTYQPQHF. CDR3 bases: TGTGCCAGCAGTAGCGGGACGTATCAGCCCCAGCATTTT.

This sequence joins TRBV14 and TRBJ2-3; weak D call: TRBD2 (7 bases). This CDR3 has 17 amino acids. Germline V CDR1 and CDR2: SGHDN, FVKESK. Trimming pared 0 bases from V and 4 bases from J, leaving 17 bases between. CDR3: CASSQDLGGGPADTQYF. CDR3 in DNA: TGTGCCAGCAGCCAAGACTTGGGAGGGGGACCCGCAGATACGCAGTATTTT.

The chain has TRBV10-3 and TRBJ1-2, with D perhaps TRBD1 (6 bases). V was cut by 6 bases and J by 2 bases, with 10 bases left in between. The CDR3 sequence is 13 residues long. Germline CDR1 is ENHRY and CDR2 is SYGVKD. The CDR3 DNA is TGTGCCATCAGACGGGACACGAACTATGGCTACACCTTC. Translated, it gives CAIRRDTNYGYTF.

This clonotype has only a few counts. The genes are TRBV20-1 and TRBJ2-7; the D gene is possibly TRBD1 (6 bases). This CDR3 comprises 11 residues. Trimming took off 6 bases at V and 3 bases at J, with 9 bases between the two ends. Germline-derived CDR1 and CDR2 are DFQATT and SNEGSKA (reference sequence). The CDR3 sequence: CSAQQGYEQYF. CDR3 nucleotide sequence: TGCAGTGCCCAACAGGGCTACGAGCAGTACTTC.